Below are 22 T cell receptor beta chains sequenced from a single sample in a study of T cells in Graves' hyperthyroidism and ophthalmopathy. TCR beta CDR3 regions were amplified from RNA. The HTBI primer set drove a first-round RT-PCR of the TCR CDR3. TCRdb re-derived calls from the multiplex PCR reads in MiXCR, one entry per CDR3 protein. The sample lists about 560,000 distinct CDR3 sequences, 13% to 15% occurring once. The sample comprised blood. The receptors shown here come from a woman between 40 and 55 years old with Graves' hyperthyroidism.

This clonotype has a handful of counts. The chain uses TRBV20-1 and TRBJ2-7, with D perhaps TRBD1 (5 bases). CDR1 is DFQATT, CDR2 SNEGSKA, per germline (reference sequence). The V end was cut by 1 base, the J end by 0 bases, with 7 bases between. CDR3 length: 13 amino acids. Here the CDR3 reads CSARAGASYEQYF. The DNA for the CDR3 is TGCAGTGCTAGAGCTGGGGCCTCCTACGAGCAGTACTTC.

In its sample, this clonotype was seen many times. The V and J genes are TRBV7-2 and TRBJ2-1; 11 nucleotides align to TRBD2. The germline V gene has CDR1 SGHTA and CDR2 FQGNSA. Unmatched junction bases numbered 10, after V lost 5 bases and J lost 4 bases. This CDR3 is built from 17 residues. CDR3 bases: TGTGCCAGCAGCAAGAAGACTAGCGGGATAGTTTACAATGAGCAGTTCTTC. Its protein product is CASSKKTSGIVYNEQFF.

This clonotype was counted ten times or more. The chain has TRBV4-1 and TRBJ1-5, with a possible D match to TRBD1 (5 bases). The CDR3 runs 15 residues. The germline V and J ends were trimmed by 1 base and 1 base, with 8 bases remaining between them. Germline V CDR1 and CDR2: MGHRA, YSYEKL. Here the CDR3 reads CASSQGTQSNQPQHF. CDR3 nucleotides: TGCGCCAGCAGCCAAGGGACACAAAGCAATCAGCCCCAGCATTTT.

This clonotype was recorded at least ten times. V is TRBV28 and J is TRBJ1-3; D gene ambiguous. Between the trimmed V and J ends, which lost 9 bases and 2 bases, there was a span of 14 bases. The CDR3 consists of 14 residues. CDR1 and CDR2 (germline): MDHEN, SYDVKM. The CDR3 loop reads CASRGGWTGNTIYF. DNA of the CDR3: TGTGCCAGTCGGGGAGGCTGGACTGGAAACACCATATATTTT.

This clonotype was detected ten times or more. The chain joins TRBV11-2 to TRBJ1-4; no firm D call. The V and J ends lost 2 bases and 8 bases respectively, with 6 bases between them. The CDR3 has 12 residues. CDR1 and CDR2 from the germline V gene are SGHAT and FQNNGV. The CDR3 here is CASSLLGEKLFF. The CDR3 coding sequence is TGTGCCAGCAGCTTATTGGGGGAAAAACTGTTTTTT.

At least ten counts were recorded for this clonotype. V usage is TRBV5-1 and J usage is TRBJ2-1; 11 bases map to TRBD2. The CDR3 totals 17 residues. The V and J ends lost 4 bases and 8 bases, in that order; junction bases with no gene match: 14. Germline V gene data show CDR1 as SGHRS and CDR2 as YFSETQ. The CDR3 DNA reads TGCGCCAGCAGCCCCTATAGCGGGAGGGGAGGGGTGGATGAGCAGTTCTTC. Protein product: CASSPYSGRGGVDEQFF.

The chain employs TRBV5-1 and TRBJ2-7; tentative D call: TRBD2 (7 bases). Germline-derived CDR1 and CDR2 are SGHRS and YFSETQ. The CDR3 runs 15 residues. V dropped 0 bases and J dropped 4 bases, with 14 bases sitting between them. The CDR3 sequence is CASSLGWGGPYEQYF. The CDR3 DNA is TGCGCCAGCAGCTTGGGATGGGGGGGGCCTTACGAGCAGTACTTC.

The chain joins TRBV19 to TRBJ2-2; TRBD2 aligns across 8 bases. V lost 3 bases to trimming and J lost 5 bases; unmatched junction nucleotides: 8. CDR3 size: 16 residues. The germline V gene has CDR1 LNHDA and CDR2 SQIVND (reference sequence). The CDR3, as DNA: TGTGCCAGTAGTATTTTTGCGGGAGGAAAAACCGGGGAGCTGTTTTTT. This sequence encodes CASSIFAGGKTGELFF.

The sample holds a few counts of this clonotype. J is TRBJ2-7 and V is TRBV6-2 or TRBV6-3, with 8 bases that match TRBD1. This CDR3 is built from 14 residues. CDR1 and CDR2 (germline): MNHEY, SVGEGT. V shed 5 bases, J shed 7 bases, and the junction held 10 bases outside the gene matches. This CDR3 is CASSDTGTGGEQYF. CDR3 sequence (DNA): TGTGCCAGCAGTGACACCGGGACAGGAGGTGAGCAGTACTTC.

This clonotype was counted a single time. J is TRBJ1-4 and V is TRBV27; 7 nucleotides agree with TRBD1. J lost 8 bases, V lost 4 bases, and 7 bases had no gene match. CDR1 is MNHEY and CDR2 is SMNVEV in the germline V gene (reference sequence). The CDR3 totals 14 residues. The CDR3 region has the DNA TGTGCCAGCAGTTCAGGGGGGTACGGCGAAAAACTGTTTTTT. Translated, it gives CASSSGGYGEKLFF.

This clonotype occurred a few times. In nucleotides, the CDR3 is TGTGCCAGCAGTTCCCAGGGGCATACCTACGAGCAGTACTTC. As protein: CASSSQGHTYEQYF. This chain connects TRBV28 to TRBJ2-7; D is possibly TRBD1 (6 bases). The CDR3 length is 14 residues. Looked up from germline, CDR1 is MDHEN and CDR2 is SYDVKM. The V end was cut by 4 bases, the J end by 2 bases, with 12 bases between.

J is TRBJ2-4 and V is TRBV20-1; 11 nucleotides agree with TRBD1. The CDR3 totals 15 residues. Trimming at V came to 2 bases and at J to 9 bases, leaving 9 bases not matched to a gene. Germline lookup yields CDR1 DFQATT and CDR2 SNEGSKA (reference sequence). Here the CDR3 reads CSARFPGQGVSIQYF. The CDR3, as DNA: TGCAGTGCTAGATTTCCGGGACAGGGGGTGAGCATTCAGTACTTC.

This clonotype appeared many times. The genes are TRBV20-1 and TRBJ2-1; D might be TRBD2 (5 bases). The germline V gene has CDR1 DFQATT and CDR2 SNEGSKA (reference sequence). The CDR3 has 16 residues. Trimming stripped 0 bases from V and 1 base from J, with 13 bases between. CDR3 bases: TGCAGTGCTAGAGATCCTTTCGGGGATTCCTACAATGAGCAGTTCTTC. This gives the protein CSARDPFGDSYNEQFF.

The chain carries TRBV6-2 or TRBV6-3 and TRBJ2-1; D possibly matches TRBD1 or TRBD2 (5 bases each). There are 14 residues in the CDR3. V was clipped by 2 bases and J by 13 bases, with 18 bases between them. Germline V gives CDR1 MNHEY, CDR2 SVGEGT. In DNA form, the CDR3 reads TGTGCCAGCAGTTACGGACCGGGACCCTATCGACAGTTCTTC. This gives the protein CASSYGPGPYRQFF.

The V gene is TRBV6-1, the J gene TRBJ2-1; D possibly corresponds to TRBD1 (6 bases). CDR1 and CDR2 (germline): MNHNS, SASEGT. Trimming pared 6 bases from V and 0 bases from J, leaving 12 bases between. This CDR3 comprises 15 residues. The CDR3 sequence is CASSSGQLSYNEQFF. CDR3 coding DNA: TGTGCCAGCAGCTCCGGACAGCTCTCCTACAATGAGCAGTTCTTC.

The chain uses TRBV6-2 or TRBV6-3 and TRBJ2-4, with D possibly being TRBD1 or TRBD2 (5 bases each). Trimming removed 2 bases from V and 8 bases from J, with 22 bases in between. CDR1 is MNHEY and CDR2 is SVGEGT in the germline V gene. The CDR3 is made up of 17 amino acids. CDR3 sequence (DNA): TGTGCCAGCAGTTACCCGGGATGGGACCAGCGGCGTGACATTCAGTACTTC. Protein sequence: CASSYPGWDQRRDIQYF.

This clonotype was found many times. The rearrangement joins TRBV11-3 to TRBJ1-2, with 7 bases that match TRBD1. The ends lost 5 bases at V and 3 bases at J; junction bases unmatched: 3. CDR3 length: 13 amino acids. Per germline, CDR1 SGHNT and CDR2 YENEEA. This chain's CDR3 is CASSQTGYYGYTF. CDR3 DNA sequence: TGTGCCAGCAGCCAGACAGGGTACTATGGCTACACCTTC.

This CDR3 is CASSSLAGADQETQYF. CDR3 sequence (DNA): TGTGCCAGCAGCTCACTAGCGGGAGCGGACCAAGAGACCCAGTACTTC. This chain connects TRBV5-5 to TRBJ2-5; 11 nucleotides align to TRBD2. In germline, CDR1 is SGHKS, CDR2 YYEKEE (reference sequence). CDR3 length equals 16 residues. V shed 3 bases, J shed 0 bases, and the junction held 4 bases outside the gene matches.

This clonotype appeared many times. This chain links TRBV28 with TRBJ2-5, with 8 bases aligning to TRBD2. With V trimmed by 7 bases and J by 4 bases, 17 bases remained unmatched. Looked up from germline, CDR1 is MDHEN and CDR2 is SYDVKM. The CDR3 spans 17 residues. In DNA, the CDR3 is TGTGCCAGCACCCCTTACGGGAGGGCCACTATATCAGAGACCCAGTACTTC. This codes for CASTPYGRATISETQYF.

The chain employs TRBV11-2 and TRBJ2-1, with TRBD1 matching over 9 bases. The germline CDR1 and CDR2 sequences are SGHAT and FQNNGV. V dropped 7 bases and J dropped 6; count of bases not matched to a gene: 10. CDR3 size: 15 residues. The CDR3 DNA reads as TGTGCCAGCAACCCTGGACAGGGGAAAGCCAATGAGCAGTTCTTC. Protein product: CASNPGQGKANEQFF.

There are many counts of this clonotype. For the CDR3, the DNA is TGTGCCAGCAGTTACACAGGGGCAACTAATGAAAAACTGTTTTTT. Its protein product is CASSYTGATNEKLFF. V gene TRBV6-5 combines with J gene TRBJ1-4; 7 nucleotides agree with TRBD1. Germline CDR1 reads MNHEY; CDR2 reads SVGAGI. This CDR3 contains 15 residues. Trimming took 2 bases from V and 0 from J; bases not matched to a gene: 0.

This rearrangement joins TRBV5-1 to TRBJ2-7; D remains ambiguous. The ends were cut back, 4 bases at V and 0 bases at J, with 8 bases in the middle. CDR3 length equals 13 residues. Germline CDR1 is SGHRS and CDR2 is YFSETQ. The CDR3 reads CASSRGISYEQYF. The CDR3 DNA sequence: TGCGCCAGCAGCCGCGGCATCTCCTACGAGCAGTACTTC.